The clone carrying this TCR beta chain was seen a handful of times. What it recognizes is unknown. There are 13 residues in the CDR3. V was pared by 4 bases and J by 2 bases, with 8 bases between. The data derive from a study of identical twins. Study observations and caveats: Shared out-of-frame alpha sequences (those common to twins) showed excess low generation probability. Findings came from cross-sectional statistics, without long-term follow-up of donors.

TCRdb independently ran MiXCR on the 5' RACE reads; one entry per CDR3 protein. The repertoire holds about 890,000 distinct CDR3 sequences, with about 12% as singletons. This sample also belongs to another study, concerning yellow fever vaccine responses in identical twins. This second report adds: Vaccine T cell responses of twins reportedly seemed partly convergent and partly personalized.

The sample taken for sequencing was PBMCs. The chain employs TRBV12-3 or TRBV12-4 and TRBJ2-5, with D unresolved. The TCR comes from a woman between 18 and 30 years old in good health. CDR3 sequence (DNA): TGTGCCAGCAGTTATCAGTTTCAAGAGACCCAGTACTTC. Amino acids: CASSYQFQETQYF.